Included here is one T cell receptor (beta chain) sequence, with context. Profiled with immunoSEQ multiplex PCR; TCRdb holds only in-frame clones, not every one. The sample lists 95,000 to 150,000 clones; 80% to 90% were seen once. This entry is derived from a study of T cell responses to AZD1222 COVID-19 vaccine. CDR1 and CDR2 (germline): SGHKS, YYEKEE (reference sequence). Trimming left V 2 bases short and J 8 bases short, with 19 bases between. This CDR3 spans 15 amino acids. The receptor comes from an adult in good health. The V call is TRBV5-5, the J call TRBJ1-2; D is possibly TRBD1 (6 bases). Material: peripheral blood, obtained on day 0 of AZD1222 vaccination. CDR3 bases: TGTGCCAGCAGCTTTACGAGCCCGAAAGGGGGGGGCTACACCTTC. Translating gives CASSFTSPKGGGYTF.